Detailed here is one T cell receptor (beta chain). A deep-level run was used for the assay. Each subset's genomic DNA was shared equally among a number of immunoSEQ plates. Libraries were prepared by immunoSEQ multiplex PCR; TCRdb keeps only in-frame clonotypes and omits some of them. This table has roughly 1.4 million clones, about 98.5% appearing once. This entry comes from a study of shared clonotypes between healthy human individuals. Each of the donors was a healthy adult who was HIV-negative and had not had a recent acute infection or vaccination. Researchers partitioned CD4+ cells into CD45RA+ naive and CD45RA-negative memory subsets. Trimming cost V 5 bases and J 0 bases, with 14 bases left between them. Germline V gene lookup returns CDR1 SEHNR and CDR2 FQNEAQ (reference sequence). The CDR3 runs to 15 residues.

Sequenced input: naive CD4+ T cells sorted from blood. This sample's subset: CD45RA+ positively selected. V usage is TRBV7-9 and J usage is TRBJ2-7, with D unclear. The clonotype comes from a man between 25 and 39 years old in good health. The CDR3: CASSIRELGSYEQYF. In DNA form, the CDR3 reads TGTGCCAGCAGCATTCGCGAGTTGGGCTCCTACGAGCAGTACTTC. The full variable domain, completed using reference TRBV7-9 and TRBJ2-7, is DTGVSQNPRHKITKRGQNVTFRCDPISEHNRLYWYRQTLGQGPEFLTYFQNEAQLEKSRLLSDRFSAERPKGSFSTLEIQRTEQGDSAMYLCASSIRELGSYEQYFGPGTRLTVT.